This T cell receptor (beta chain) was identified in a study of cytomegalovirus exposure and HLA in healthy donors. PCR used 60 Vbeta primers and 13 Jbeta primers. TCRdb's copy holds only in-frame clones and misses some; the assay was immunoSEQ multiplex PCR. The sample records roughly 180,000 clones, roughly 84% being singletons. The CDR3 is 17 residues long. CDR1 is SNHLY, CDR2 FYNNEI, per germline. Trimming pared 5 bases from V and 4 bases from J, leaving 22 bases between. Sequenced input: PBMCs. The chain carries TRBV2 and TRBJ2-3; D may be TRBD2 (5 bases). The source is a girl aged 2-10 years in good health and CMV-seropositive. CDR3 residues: CASSPERLAPSADTQYF. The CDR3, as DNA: TGTGCCAGCAGTCCGGAAAGGCTAGCCCCCAGCGCAGATACGCAGTATTTT.